This TCR beta chain was identified during a study of T-cell reconstitution after alpha-beta-depleted transplantation in children. Study outcomes and limitations: By about two months after transplant, alpha-beta T cells reportedly arose from several hundred graft clones that had expanded. The high TCRbeta diversity at day 60 in some patients came from surviving recipient T cells and thymic progenitors. T-cell numbers and diversity, one year after transplant, stemmed largely from T cells that were newly produced.

Unique molecular identifiers were built into the TCRbeta library. From the PCR reads, TCRdb called clonotypes with MiXCR, one entry per CDR3 protein. This table holds about 870,000 distinct CDR3 sequences, roughly 15% found once. This clonotype came up a few times. Its antigen is unknown. The clonotype originates from a male patient younger than 18 who had a stem cell transplant for acute lymphoblastic leukemia, so the T cells may come from the graft donor. The sample was PBMCs, mostly from graft donor cells, taken 360 days after TCRalphabeta/CD19-depleted stem cell transplant.

CDR3 sequence: CSARDPANEQFF. The CDR3 nucleotides are TGCAGTGCTAGAGACCCCGCCAATGAGCAGTTCTTC. The J gene is TRBJ2-1, the V gene TRBV20-1; D is uncertain. Germline-derived CDR1 and CDR2 are DFQATT and SNEGSKA (reference sequence). The CDR3 totals 12 residues. The germline V and J ends were trimmed by 0 bases and 6 bases, with 6 bases remaining between them.